The rows below give T cell receptor beta chains drawn from one sample of a study of blood T cell repertoires in COVID-19. Here immunoSEQ multiplex PCR was the method, and the copy in TCRdb shows in-frame clones only, minus some. The profile covers about 360,000 clones, with 88% appearing a single time and around 2% taken by the ten largest. The sequencing input was PBMCs or T cells enriched from blood (not recorded which). The receptors were gathered from a woman in her thirties or forties with acute COVID-19. The CDR3 runs from the conserved cysteine through the conserved F or W. Fields, in order: V gene, J gene, clone size, D gene, CDR3 DNA, CDR3 protein. The D gene is left open where the match is weak. A clone size is listed for some rows: how often the clone was seen (once, few, many), or a class if it is expanded.

TRBV24-1	TRBJ2-1	-	-	TGTGCCACCAGTGACCGAACTCGGGGCAATGAGCAGTTCTTC	CATSDRTRGNEQFF
TRBV25-1	TRBJ1-2	-	-	TGTGCCAGCAGTGAATATGGGCAGGTCGCCGGCTACACCTTC	CASSEYGQVAGYTF
TRBV4-1	TRBJ2-3	-	TRBD2	TGCGCCAGCAGCCAAGATCACCGAGGGACTAGTGCAGATACGCAGTATTTT	CASSQDHRGTSADTQYF
TRBV4-1	TRBJ2-2	-	TRBD2	TGCGCCAGCGGGAGGGACACCGGGGAGCTGTTTTTT	CASGRDTGELFF
TRBV30	TRBJ1-1	-	-	TGTGCCTGGAGACGGCGGGGGAGTTTCACTGAAGCTTTCTTT	CAWRRRGSFTEAFF
TRBV6-5	TRBJ2-3	-	-	TGTGCCAGCAGTTACTCTTCCGGGTCAGATACGCAGTATTTT	CASSYSSGSDTQYF
TRBV7-8	TRBJ2-3	once	TRBD2	TGTGCCAGCAGCTTAGGTTTCGGGGCTAGCGGGCGGCGCACAGATACGCAGTATTTT	CASSLGFGASGRRTDTQYF
TRBV18	TRBJ1-2	-	-	TGTGCCAGCTCACCGACAGCGTCTGGGGAAGGCTACACCTTC	CASSPTASGEGYTF
TRBV29-1	TRBJ1-2	few	TRBD1	TGCAGCGTTACCAAAACAGGGGCAGGCTATGGCTACACCTTC	CSVTKTGAGYGYTF
TRBV7-5	TRBJ2-2	-	-	TGTGCCAGAAGCTCGACCGGGACTAGCGGGGGGACCGGCACCGGGGAGCTGTTTTTT	CARSSTGTSGGTGTGELFF
TRBV7-6	TRBJ2-2	-	-	TGTGCCAGCAGCTTAGCCCTCGGCAGGAATGGTTGGACCGGGGAGCTGTTTTTT	CASSLALGRNGWTGELFF
TRBV24-1	TRBJ1-2	-	-	TGTGCCTGCTCTGAGGGGGAGGGGGACGGAAATGGCTACACCTTC	CACSEGEGDGNGYTF
TRBV29-1	TRBJ1-2	-	-	TGCAGCGTTGTGGGGCAGGGAAACGGCTACACCTTC	CSVVGQGNGYTF
TRBV5-6	TRBJ1-1	once	-	TGTGCCAGCAGCCGAACCGGGACTTTGAACACTGAAGCTTTCTTT	CASSRTGTLNTEAFF
TRBV7-8	TRBJ1-5	-	-	TGTGCCAGCAGCTTAGGGGGGAGGGAGCCCCAGCATTTT	CASSLGGREPQHF
TRBV5-6	TRBJ2-7	-	-	TGTGCCAGCAGCTACCTTAATGGGGCTGGCCACGAGCAGTACTTC	CASSYLNGAGHEQYF
TRBV12-3/TRBV12-4	TRBJ1-1	-	TRBD1	TGTGCCAGCAGCTCTACAGGGGTCACTGAAGCTTTCTTT	CASSSTGVTEAFF
TRBV7-6	TRBJ2-7	once	TRBD2	TGTGCCAGCAGCTTAGAGAGCGGGGGGGCGGCCCACGAGCAGTACTTC	CASSLESGGAAHEQYF
TRBV27	TRBJ1-2	-	-	TGTGCCAGCAGCCACCGGGCGGGGAACAACTATGGCTACACCTTC	CASSHRAGNNYGYTF
TRBV6-5	TRBJ2-7	-	TRBD1	TGTGCCAGCAGTTACCGAGACAGGGGGTTCTACGAGCAGTACTTC	CASSYRDRGFYEQYF
TRBV30	TRBJ1-2	-	-	TGTGCCTGGAGTGCCCGTTCGGAGGCGGGGAGCACCTTC	CAWSARSEAGSTF
TRBV5-4	TRBJ2-3	-	TRBD2	TGTGCCAGCAGCTTGGCCGTGGCGGGGGGGCCGGATACGCAGTATTTT	CASSLAVAGGPDTQYF
TRBV19	TRBJ1-5	once	TRBD1	TGTGCCAGTAGTATGGGACAGACTAACTATCAGCCCCAGCATTTT	CASSMGQTNYQPQHF
TRBV20-1	TRBJ2-5	-	TRBD2	TGCAGTGGCGGGGGGGAAGAGACCCAGTACTTC	CSGGGEETQYF
TRBV6-5	TRBJ2-7	-	TRBD1	TGTGCCAGCAGTTGGGGACAGAACCCCTACGAGCAGTACTTC	CASSWGQNPYEQYF
TRBV27	TRBJ1-6	-	-	TGTGCCAGCAGTTCCCCGACAGGATATAATTCACCCCTCCACTTT	CASSSPTGYNSPLHF
TRBV6-6	TRBJ1-2	-	-	TGTGCCAGCGAGGGCGATGGCTACACCTTC	CASEGDGYTF
TRBV5-1	TRBJ2-7	-	TRBD1	TGCGCCAGCAGCGACGGGACAGCGAGCTCCTACGAGCAGTACTTC	CASSDGTASSYEQYF
TRBV27	TRBJ1-2	-	-	TGTGCCACACGTCGGGAGGGGTGGTTCGATGGCTACACCTTC	CATRREGWFDGYTF
TRBV5-1	TRBJ2-7	-	-	TGCGCCAGCAGCTACGGACAGTCCTACGAGCAGTACTTC	CASSYGQSYEQYF
TRBV2	TRBJ2-1	-	TRBD1	TGTGCCAGCAGGGAAATAATACCGGGACAGGGCTACAATGAGCAGTTCTTC	CASREIIPGQGYNEQFF
TRBV2	TRBJ2-3	-	-	TGTGCCAGCAGTCGTCAGGCAGATACGCAGTATTTT	CASSRQADTQYF
TRBV3-1/TRBV3-2	TRBJ1-1	few	-	TGTGCCAGCAGCTCGTCCATAGCCGGGACTGAAGCTTTCTTT	CASSSSIAGTEAFF
TRBV9	TRBJ2-1	-	-	TGTGCCAGCAGCGTACTAGGCGGGGCCTACAATGAGCAGTTCTTC	CASSVLGGAYNEQFF
TRBV10-1	TRBJ2-3	-	-	TGCGCCAGCAGGGCAGGGTCGGCCGGAGATACGCAGTATTTT	CASRAGSAGDTQYF
TRBV6-5	TRBJ1-5	-	-	TGTGCCAGCAGCCTACAGGGCGGTCAGCCCCAGCATTTT	CASSLQGGQPQHF
TRBV29-1	TRBJ1-1	-	-	TGCAGCGTTGAACACTCGGGGGGCACTGAAGCTTTCTTT	CSVEHSGGTEAFF
TRBV5-1	TRBJ1-2	-	-	TGCGCCAGCAGCGAAAACAGGGCGATTAGCTTC	CASSENRAISF
TRBV5-6	TRBJ1-1	-	-	TGTGCCAGCAGCGTCTTGAACACTGAAGCTTTCTTT	CASSVLNTEAFF
TRBV19	TRBJ2-4	once	-	TGTGCCAGTAGTATAGGCGACAGCCAAAACATTCAGTACTTC	CASSIGDSQNIQYF
TRBV19	TRBJ1-1	-	-	TGTGCCAGTAGTCACAGGGACACTGAAGCTTTCTTT	CASSHRDTEAFF
TRBV6-5	TRBJ2-2	-	TRBD2	TGTGCCAGCAGTTGGACTAGCGTGGCGAGGGAGCTGTTTTTT	CASSWTSVARELFF
TRBV11-2	TRBJ1-1	-	-	TGTGCCAGCAGCTTACAGGGGTTCACTGAAGCTTTCTTT	CASSLQGFTEAFF